Below, 2 T cell receptor beta chains from the same sample are listed, as sequenced in a study of response to subunit inactivated influenza vaccine. TCRdb itself ran the RT-PCR reads through MiXCR, one entry per CDR3 protein. The top ten hold roughly a tenth of the sample, which has hundreds of thousands of distinct CDR3 sequences, roughly 18% seen once. Material: PBMCs from blood, obtained approximately 5 days after vaccination. The receptors originated from a man aged 50-60 years who received an inactivated influenza vaccine.

This clonotype appeared a few times. The chain uses TRBV4-2 and TRBJ1-6; possible D gene TRBD1, 5 bases. Deletions cut 0 bases from V and 7 bases from J, with 13 bases between. CDR3 size: 16 residues. Germline V CDR1 and CDR2: LGHNA, YNFKEQ. DNA of the CDR3: TGTGCCAGCAGCCAAGATGAGGGGACGGTGAATTCACCCCTCCACTTT. Its translation is CASSQDEGTVNSPLHF.

This clonotype has just a few counts. The chain is built from TRBV20-1 and TRBJ2-7; TRBD2 matches 11 bases. Germline loops: CDR1 DFQATT, CDR2 SNEGSKA (reference sequence). This CDR3 is 17 amino acids long. Trimming took 1 base from V and 5 from J; bases not matched to a gene: 13. The CDR3 reads CSARVGLAGLDPNEQYF. CDR3 in DNA: TGCAGTGCTAGAGTAGGACTAGCGGGCTTGGATCCCAACGAGCAGTACTTC.